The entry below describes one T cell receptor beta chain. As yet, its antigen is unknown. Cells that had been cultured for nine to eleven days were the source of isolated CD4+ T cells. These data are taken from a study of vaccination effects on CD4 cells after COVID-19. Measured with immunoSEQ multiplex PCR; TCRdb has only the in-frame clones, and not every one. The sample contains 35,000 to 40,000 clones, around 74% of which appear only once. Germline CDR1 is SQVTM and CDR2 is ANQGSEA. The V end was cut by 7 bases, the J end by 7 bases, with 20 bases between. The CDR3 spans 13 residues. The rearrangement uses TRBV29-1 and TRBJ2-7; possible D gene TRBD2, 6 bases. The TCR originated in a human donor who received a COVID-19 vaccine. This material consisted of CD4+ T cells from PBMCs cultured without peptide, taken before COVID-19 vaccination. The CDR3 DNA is TGCAGCGCCAACGGCGGAGGGGCACGGGAGCAGTACTTC. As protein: CSANGGGAREQYF.